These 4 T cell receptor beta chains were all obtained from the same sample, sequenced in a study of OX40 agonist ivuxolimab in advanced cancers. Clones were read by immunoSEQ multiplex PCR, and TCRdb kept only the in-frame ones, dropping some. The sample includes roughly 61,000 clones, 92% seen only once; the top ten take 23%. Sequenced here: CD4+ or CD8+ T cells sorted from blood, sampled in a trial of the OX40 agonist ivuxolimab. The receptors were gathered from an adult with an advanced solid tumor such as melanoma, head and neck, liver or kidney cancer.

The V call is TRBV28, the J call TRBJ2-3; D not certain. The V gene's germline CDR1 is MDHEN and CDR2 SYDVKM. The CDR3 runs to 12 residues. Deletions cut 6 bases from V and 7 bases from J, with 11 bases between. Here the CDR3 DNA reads TGTGCCAGCAGCCCAACAGCGCATACGCAGTATTTT. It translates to CASSPTAHTQYF.

The CDR3 sequence is CASSGGAGTEAFF. The DNA for the CDR3 is TGTGCCAGCAGCGGGGGTGCCGGCACTGAAGCTTTCTTT. The chain recombines TRBV6-6 with TRBJ1-1; D might be TRBD1 (5 bases). Trimming shortened V by 6 bases and J by 4 bases, and 12 bases separated the two germline ends. The CDR3 is made up of 13 amino acids. The germline V gene has CDR1 MNHNY and CDR2 SVGAGI (reference sequence).

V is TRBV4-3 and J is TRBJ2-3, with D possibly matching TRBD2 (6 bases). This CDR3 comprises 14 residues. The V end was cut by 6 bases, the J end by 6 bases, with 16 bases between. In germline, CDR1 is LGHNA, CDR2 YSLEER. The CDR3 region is CASSGGPLGDTQYF. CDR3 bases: TGCGCCAGCAGTGGAGGGCCCCTGGGGGATACGCAGTATTTT.

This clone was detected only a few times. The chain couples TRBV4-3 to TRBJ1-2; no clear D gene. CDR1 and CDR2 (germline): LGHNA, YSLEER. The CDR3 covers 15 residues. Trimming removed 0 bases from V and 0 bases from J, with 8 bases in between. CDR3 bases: TGCGCCAGCAGCCAAGAGGGGTCGGCTAACTATGGCTACACCTTC. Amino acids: CASSQEGSANYGYTF.